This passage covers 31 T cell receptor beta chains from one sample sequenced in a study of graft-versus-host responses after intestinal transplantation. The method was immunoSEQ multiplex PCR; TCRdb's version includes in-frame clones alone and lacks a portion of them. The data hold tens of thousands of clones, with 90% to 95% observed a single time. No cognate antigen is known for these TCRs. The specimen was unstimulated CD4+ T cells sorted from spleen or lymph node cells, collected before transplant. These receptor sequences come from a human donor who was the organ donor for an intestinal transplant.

This chain's CDR3 is CAIRPSPGGSSYEQYF. CDR3 coding DNA: TGTGCCATCAGGCCCTCCCCGGGGGGGAGCTCCTACGAGCAGTACTTC. V is TRBV10-3 and J is TRBJ2-7; 8 nucleotides agree with TRBD2. V dropped 6 bases and J dropped 0; count of bases not matched to a gene: 10. CDR3 length equals 16 residues. From germline, CDR1 is ENHRY and CDR2 SYGVKD.

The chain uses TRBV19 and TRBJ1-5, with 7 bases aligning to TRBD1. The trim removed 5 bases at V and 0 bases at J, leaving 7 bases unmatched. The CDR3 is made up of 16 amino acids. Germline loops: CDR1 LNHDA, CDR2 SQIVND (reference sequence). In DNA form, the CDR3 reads TGTGCCAGTAGTGCTCGACAGGGATATAGCAATCAGCCCCAGCATTTT. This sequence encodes CASSARQGYSNQPQHF.

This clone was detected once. In DNA form, the CDR3 reads TGTGCCAGCAGTTTTGACTCAAGGAACACTGAAGCTTTCTTT. It is translated as CASSFDSRNTEAFF. The J gene is TRBJ1-1, the V gene TRBV27; unclear D gene. The CDR3 loop spans 14 amino acids. Trimming took 3 bases from V and 1 from J, leaving 9 bases between them. Germline V gives CDR1 MNHEY, CDR2 SMNVEV (reference sequence).

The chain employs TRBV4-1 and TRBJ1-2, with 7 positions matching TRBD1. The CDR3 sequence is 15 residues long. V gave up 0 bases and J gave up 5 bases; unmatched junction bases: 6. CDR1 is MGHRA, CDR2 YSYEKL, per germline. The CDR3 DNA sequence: TGCGCCAGCAGCCAAGATTTTAACAGGGGTTATGGCTACACCTTC. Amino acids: CASSQDFNRGYGYTF.

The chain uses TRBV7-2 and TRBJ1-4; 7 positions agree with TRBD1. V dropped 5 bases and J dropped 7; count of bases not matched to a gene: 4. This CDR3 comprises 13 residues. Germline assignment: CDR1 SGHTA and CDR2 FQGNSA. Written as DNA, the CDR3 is TGTGCCAGCAGCAGACAGGGAGGTGAAAAACTGTTTTTT. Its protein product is CASSRQGGEKLFF.

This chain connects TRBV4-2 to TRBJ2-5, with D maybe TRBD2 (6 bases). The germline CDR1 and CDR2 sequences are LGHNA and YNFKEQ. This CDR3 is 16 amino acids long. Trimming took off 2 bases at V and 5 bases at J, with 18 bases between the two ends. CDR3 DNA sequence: TGTGCCAGCAGCCAAATCTCGCGACGCGCGGGGGAGACCCAGTACTTC. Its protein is CASSQISRRAGETQYF.

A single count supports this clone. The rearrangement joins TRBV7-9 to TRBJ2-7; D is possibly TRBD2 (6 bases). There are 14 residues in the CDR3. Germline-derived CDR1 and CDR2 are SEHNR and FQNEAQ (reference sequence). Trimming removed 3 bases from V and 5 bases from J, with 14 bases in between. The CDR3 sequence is CASSLGLPGDEQYF. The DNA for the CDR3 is TGTGCCAGCAGCTTGGGACTCCCAGGCGACGAGCAGTACTTC. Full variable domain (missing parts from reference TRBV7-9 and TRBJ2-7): DTGVSQNPRHKITKRGQNVTFRCDPISEHNRLYWYRQTLGQGPEFLTYFQNEAQLEKSRLLSDRFSAERPKGSFSTLEIQRTEQGDSAMYLCASSLGLPGDEQYFGPGTRLTVT.

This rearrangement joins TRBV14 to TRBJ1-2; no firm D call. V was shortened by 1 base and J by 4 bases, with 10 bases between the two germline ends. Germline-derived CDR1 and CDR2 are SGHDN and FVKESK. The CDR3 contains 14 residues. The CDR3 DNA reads TGTGCCAGCAGCCAAGTTGCCGAAGTCTATGGCTACACCTTC. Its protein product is CASSQVAEVYGYTF.

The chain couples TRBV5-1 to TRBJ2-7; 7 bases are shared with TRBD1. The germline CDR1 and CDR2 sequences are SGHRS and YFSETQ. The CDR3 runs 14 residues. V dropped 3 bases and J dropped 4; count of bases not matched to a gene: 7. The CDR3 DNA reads TGCGCCAGCAGCTCCCCGGACAGGCGATACGAGCAGTACTTC. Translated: CASSSPDRRYEQYF.

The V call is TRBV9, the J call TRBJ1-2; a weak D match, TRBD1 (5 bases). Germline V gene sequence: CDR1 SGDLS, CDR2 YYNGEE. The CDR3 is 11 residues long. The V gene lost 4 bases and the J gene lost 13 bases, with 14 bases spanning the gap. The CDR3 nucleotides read TGTGCCAGCAGCCCCCGGGACCGCCTCACCTTC. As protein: CASSPRDRLTF.

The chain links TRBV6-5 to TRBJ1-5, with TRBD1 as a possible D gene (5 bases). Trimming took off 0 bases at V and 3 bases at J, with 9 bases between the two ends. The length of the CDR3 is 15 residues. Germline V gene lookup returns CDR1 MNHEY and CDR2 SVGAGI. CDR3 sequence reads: CASSYSSTANQPQHF. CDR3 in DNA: TGTGCCAGCAGTTACTCATCGACAGCCAATCAGCCCCAGCATTTT.

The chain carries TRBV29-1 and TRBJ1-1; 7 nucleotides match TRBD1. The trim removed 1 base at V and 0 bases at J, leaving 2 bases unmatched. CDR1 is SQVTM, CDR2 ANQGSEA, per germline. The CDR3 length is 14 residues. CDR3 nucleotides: TGCAGCGTTGAAGCACAGGGGCTGAACACTGAAGCTTTCTTT. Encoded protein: CSVEAQGLNTEAFF.

CDR3 protein: CASSPRGTGAYEQYF. The CDR3 DNA reads TGTGCCAGCAGCCCCCGAGGGACAGGGGCCTACGAGCAGTACTTC. The V gene is TRBV9, the J gene TRBJ2-7; the match to TRBD1 covers 10 bases. Trimming removed 4 bases from V and 2 bases from J; junction bases left unmatched: 6. Germline assignment: CDR1 SGDLS and CDR2 YYNGEE. This CDR3 spans 15 amino acids.

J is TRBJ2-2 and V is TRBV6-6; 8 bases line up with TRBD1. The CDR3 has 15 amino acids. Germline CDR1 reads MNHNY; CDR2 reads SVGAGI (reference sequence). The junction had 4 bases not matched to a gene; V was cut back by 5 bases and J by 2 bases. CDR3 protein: CASSRQGPNTGELFF. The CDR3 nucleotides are TGTGCCAGCAGTCGACAGGGGCCTAACACCGGGGAGCTGTTTTTT.

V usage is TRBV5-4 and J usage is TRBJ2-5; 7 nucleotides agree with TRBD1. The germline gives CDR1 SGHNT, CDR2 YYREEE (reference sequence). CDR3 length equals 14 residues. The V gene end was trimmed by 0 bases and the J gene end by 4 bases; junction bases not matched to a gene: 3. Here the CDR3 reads CASSLGGQVETQYF. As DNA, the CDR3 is TGTGCCAGCAGCTTGGGTGGACAGGTAGAGACCCAGTACTTC. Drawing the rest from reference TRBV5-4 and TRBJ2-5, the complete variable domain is ETGVTQSPTHLIKTRGQQVTLRCSSQSGHNTVSWYQQALGQGPQFIFQYYREEENGRGNFPPRFSGLQFPNYSSELNVNALELDDSALYLCASSLGGQVETQYFGPGTRLLVL.

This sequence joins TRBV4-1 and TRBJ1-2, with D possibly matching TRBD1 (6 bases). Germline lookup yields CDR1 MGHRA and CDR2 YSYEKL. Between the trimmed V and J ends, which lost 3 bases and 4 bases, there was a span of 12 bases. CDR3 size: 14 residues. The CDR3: CASSQEQGTYGYTF. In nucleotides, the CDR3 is TGCGCCAGCAGCCAGGAACAGGGCACCTATGGCTACACCTTC.

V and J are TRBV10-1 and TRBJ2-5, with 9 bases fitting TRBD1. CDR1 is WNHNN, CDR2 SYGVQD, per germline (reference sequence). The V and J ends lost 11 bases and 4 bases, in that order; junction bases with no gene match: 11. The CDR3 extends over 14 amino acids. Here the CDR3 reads CAVQTGGISETQYF. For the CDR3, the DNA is TGCGCCGTCCAGACAGGGGGGATATCAGAGACCCAGTACTTC.

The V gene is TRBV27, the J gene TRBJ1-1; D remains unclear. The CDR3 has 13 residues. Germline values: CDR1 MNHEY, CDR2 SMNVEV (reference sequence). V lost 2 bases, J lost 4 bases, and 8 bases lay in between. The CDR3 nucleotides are TGTGCCAGCAGTTTAGAGGTGGGCACTGAAGCTTTCTTT. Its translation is CASSLEVGTEAFF.

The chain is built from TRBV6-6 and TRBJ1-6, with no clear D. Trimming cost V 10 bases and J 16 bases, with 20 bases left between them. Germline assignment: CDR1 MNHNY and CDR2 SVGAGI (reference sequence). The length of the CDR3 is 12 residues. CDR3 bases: TGTGCCACCGCCGCCGACGCGACTCAACTCCACTTT. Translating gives CATAADATQLHF.

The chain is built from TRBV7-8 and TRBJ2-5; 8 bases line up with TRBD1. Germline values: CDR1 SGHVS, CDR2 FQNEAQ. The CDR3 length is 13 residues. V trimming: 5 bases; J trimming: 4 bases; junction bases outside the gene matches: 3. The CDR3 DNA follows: TGTGCCAGCAGCGACAGGGGCGGAGAGACCCAGTACTTC. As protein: CASSDRGGETQYF.

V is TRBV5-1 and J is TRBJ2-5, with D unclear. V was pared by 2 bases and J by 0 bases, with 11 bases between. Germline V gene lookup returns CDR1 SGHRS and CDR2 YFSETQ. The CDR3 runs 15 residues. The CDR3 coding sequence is TGCGCCAGCAGCTTTACAGACTGGTACCAAGAGACCCAGTACTTC. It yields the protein CASSFTDWYQETQYF.

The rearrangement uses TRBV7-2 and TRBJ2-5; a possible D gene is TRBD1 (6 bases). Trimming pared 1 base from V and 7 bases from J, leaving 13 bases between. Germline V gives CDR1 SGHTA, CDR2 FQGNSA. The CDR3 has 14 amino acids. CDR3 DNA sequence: TGTGCCAGCAGCTTAGACAGGGTATACAGGACCCAGTACTTC. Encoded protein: CASSLDRVYRTQYF.

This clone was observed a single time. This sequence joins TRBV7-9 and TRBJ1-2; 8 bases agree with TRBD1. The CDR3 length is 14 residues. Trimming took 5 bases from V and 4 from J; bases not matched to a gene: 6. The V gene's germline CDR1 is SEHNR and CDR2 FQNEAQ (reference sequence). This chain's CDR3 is CASSNPDRGYGYTF. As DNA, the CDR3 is TGTGCCAGCAGCAACCCCGACAGGGGCTATGGCTACACCTTC.

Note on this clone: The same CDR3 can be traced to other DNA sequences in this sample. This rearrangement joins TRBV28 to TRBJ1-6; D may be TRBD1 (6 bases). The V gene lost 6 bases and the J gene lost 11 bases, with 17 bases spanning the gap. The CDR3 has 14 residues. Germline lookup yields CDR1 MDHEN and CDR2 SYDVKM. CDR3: CASRRAGGAAPLHF. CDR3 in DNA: TGTGCCAGCAGGAGGGCGGGGGGGGCTGCACCCCTCCACTTT.

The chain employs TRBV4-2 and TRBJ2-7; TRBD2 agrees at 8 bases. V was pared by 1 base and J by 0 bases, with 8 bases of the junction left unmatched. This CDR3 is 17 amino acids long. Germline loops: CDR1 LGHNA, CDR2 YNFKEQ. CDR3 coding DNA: TGTGCCAGCAGCCAAGGGGTGGCGGGGGGCAACTCCTACGAGCAGTACTTC. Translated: CASSQGVAGGNSYEQYF.

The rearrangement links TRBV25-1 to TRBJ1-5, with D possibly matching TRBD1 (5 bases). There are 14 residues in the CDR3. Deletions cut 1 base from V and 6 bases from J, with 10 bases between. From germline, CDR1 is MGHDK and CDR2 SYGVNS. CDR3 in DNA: TGTGCCAGCAGTGAATTCGGGGGAGGTCAGCCCCAGCATTTT. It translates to CASSEFGGGQPQHF.

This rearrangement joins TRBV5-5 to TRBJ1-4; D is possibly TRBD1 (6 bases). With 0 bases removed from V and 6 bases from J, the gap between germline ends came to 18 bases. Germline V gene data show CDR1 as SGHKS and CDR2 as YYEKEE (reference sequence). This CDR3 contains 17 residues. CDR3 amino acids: CASSLGYRQGRHEKLFF. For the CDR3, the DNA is TGTGCCAGCAGCTTGGGGTATCGCCAGGGGCGGCATGAAAAACTGTTTTTT.

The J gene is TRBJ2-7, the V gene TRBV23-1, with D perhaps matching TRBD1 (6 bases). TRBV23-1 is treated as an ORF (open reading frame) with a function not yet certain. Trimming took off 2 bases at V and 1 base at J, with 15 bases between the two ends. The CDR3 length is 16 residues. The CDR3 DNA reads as TGCGCCAGCAGTCAAACAGGACAGAAGGGTTCCTACGAGCAGTACTTC. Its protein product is CASSQTGQKGSYEQYF.

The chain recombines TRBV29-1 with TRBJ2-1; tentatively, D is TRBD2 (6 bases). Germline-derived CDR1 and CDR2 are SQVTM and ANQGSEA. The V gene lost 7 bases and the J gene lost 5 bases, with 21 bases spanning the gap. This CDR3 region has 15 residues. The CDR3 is CSARTSTIPNNEQFF. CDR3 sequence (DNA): TGCAGCGCCCGCACTAGCACAATACCTAACAATGAGCAGTTCTTC.

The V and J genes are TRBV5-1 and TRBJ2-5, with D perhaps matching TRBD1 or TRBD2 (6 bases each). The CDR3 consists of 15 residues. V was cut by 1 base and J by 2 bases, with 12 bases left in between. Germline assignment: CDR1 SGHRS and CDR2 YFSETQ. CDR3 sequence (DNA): TGCGCCAGCAGCTTGCAGGTAGGGGGGCAAGAGACCCAGTACTTC. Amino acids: CASSLQVGGQETQYF.

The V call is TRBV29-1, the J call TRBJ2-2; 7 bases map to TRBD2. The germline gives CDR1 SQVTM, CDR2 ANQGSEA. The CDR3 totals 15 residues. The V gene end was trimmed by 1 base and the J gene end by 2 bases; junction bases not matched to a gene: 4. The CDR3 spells CSVEVAGVNTGELFF. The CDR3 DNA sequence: TGCAGCGTTGAAGTTGCGGGGGTCAACACCGGGGAGCTGTTTTTT.